A single sample gave rise to the 2 T cell receptor beta chains below, sequenced in a study of shared clonotypes between healthy human individuals. Assay: immunoSEQ multiplex PCR; the TCRdb copy retains only in-frame clones and omits some. The table lists 2 million to 2.5 million clones, about 94% of them singletons. Sequencing was performed on naive CD4+ T cells sorted from blood. Described subset: CD45RA+ positively selected. These receptors were taken from a man between 18 and 35 years old in good health.

The chain uses TRBV5-4 and TRBJ1-4; no clear D. Germline loops: CDR1 SGHNT, CDR2 YYREEE (reference sequence). Trimming removed 3 bases from V and 1 base from J, with 16 bases in between. The CDR3 has 17 amino acids. CDR3 region: CASSSMPKGRTNEKLFF. DNA of the CDR3: TGTGCCAGCAGCTCCATGCCAAAAGGGAGAACTAATGAAAAACTGTTTTTT.

The chain combines TRBV9 with TRBJ2-2; D possibly matches TRBD1 or TRBD2 (5 bases each). Germline V gene lookup returns CDR1 SGDLS and CDR2 YYNGEE. This CDR3 has 17 residues. Trimming shortened V by 3 bases and J by 5 bases, and 20 bases separated the two germline ends. The CDR3 sequence: CASSAIPVGVGTGELFF. The CDR3 DNA reads as TGTGCCAGCAGCGCCATCCCGGTGGGGGTTGGGACCGGGGAGCTGTTTTTT.